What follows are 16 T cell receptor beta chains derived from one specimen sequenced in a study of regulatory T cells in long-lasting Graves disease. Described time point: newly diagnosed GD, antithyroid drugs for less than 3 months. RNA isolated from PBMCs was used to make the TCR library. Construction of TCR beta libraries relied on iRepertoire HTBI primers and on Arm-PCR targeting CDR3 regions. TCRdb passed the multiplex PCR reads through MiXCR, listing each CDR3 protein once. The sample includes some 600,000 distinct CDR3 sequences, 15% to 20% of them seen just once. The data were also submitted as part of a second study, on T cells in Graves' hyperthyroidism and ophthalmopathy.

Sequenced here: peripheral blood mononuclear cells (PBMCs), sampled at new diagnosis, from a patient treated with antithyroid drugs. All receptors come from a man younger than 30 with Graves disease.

As DNA, the CDR3 is TGTGCCAGCAGTTTAAATCCGGCGGGAGTTTCGAATGAGCAGTTCTTC. It specifies CASSLNPAGVSNEQFF. The V and J genes are TRBV28 and TRBJ2-1; 7 positions match TRBD2. J lost 7 bases, V lost 2 bases, and 11 bases had no gene match. CDR3 length: 16 amino acids. The germline V gene has CDR1 MDHEN and CDR2 SYDVKM.

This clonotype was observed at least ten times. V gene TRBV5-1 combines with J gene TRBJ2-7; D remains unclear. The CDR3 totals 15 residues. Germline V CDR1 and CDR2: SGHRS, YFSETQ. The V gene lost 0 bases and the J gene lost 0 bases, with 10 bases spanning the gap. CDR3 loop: CASSLAVGASYEQYF. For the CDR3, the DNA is TGCGCCAGCAGCTTGGCCGTGGGCGCCTCCTACGAGCAGTACTTC.

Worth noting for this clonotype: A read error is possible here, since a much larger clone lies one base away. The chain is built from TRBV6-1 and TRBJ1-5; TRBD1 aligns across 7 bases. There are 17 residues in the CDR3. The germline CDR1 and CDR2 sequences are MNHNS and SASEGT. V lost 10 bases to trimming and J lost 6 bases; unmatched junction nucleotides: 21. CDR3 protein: CATCCPSGTVSGQPQHF. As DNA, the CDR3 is TGTGCCACCTGCTGTCCCTCCGGGACAGTGTCTGGTCAGCCCCAGCATTTT.

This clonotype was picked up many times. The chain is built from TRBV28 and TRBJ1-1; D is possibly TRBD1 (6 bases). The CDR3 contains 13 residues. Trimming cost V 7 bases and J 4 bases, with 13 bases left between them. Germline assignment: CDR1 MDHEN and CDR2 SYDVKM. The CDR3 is CASIRDTATEAFF. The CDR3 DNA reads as TGTGCCAGCATCCGGGACACAGCCACTGAAGCTTTCTTT. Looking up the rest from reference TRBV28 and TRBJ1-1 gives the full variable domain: DVKVTQSSRYLVKRTGEKVFLECVQDMDHENMFWYRQDPGLGLRLIYFSYDVKMKEKGDIPEGYSVSREKKERFSLILESASTNQTSMYLCASIRDTATEAFFGQGTRLTVV.

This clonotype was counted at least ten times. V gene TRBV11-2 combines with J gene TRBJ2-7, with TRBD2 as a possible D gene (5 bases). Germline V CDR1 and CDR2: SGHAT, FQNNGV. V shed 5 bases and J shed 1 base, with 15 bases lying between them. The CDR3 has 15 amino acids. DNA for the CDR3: TGTGCCAGCAGCACCCCCCTGGCGGGTTCCTACGAGCAGTACTTC. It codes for CASSTPLAGSYEQYF.

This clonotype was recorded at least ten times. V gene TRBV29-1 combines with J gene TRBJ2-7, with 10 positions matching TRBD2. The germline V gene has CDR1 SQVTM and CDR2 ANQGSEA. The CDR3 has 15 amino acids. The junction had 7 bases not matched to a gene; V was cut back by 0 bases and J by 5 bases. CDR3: CSVEDKTSGIDEQYF. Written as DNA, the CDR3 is TGCAGCGTTGAAGATAAAACTAGCGGGATAGACGAGCAGTACTTC.

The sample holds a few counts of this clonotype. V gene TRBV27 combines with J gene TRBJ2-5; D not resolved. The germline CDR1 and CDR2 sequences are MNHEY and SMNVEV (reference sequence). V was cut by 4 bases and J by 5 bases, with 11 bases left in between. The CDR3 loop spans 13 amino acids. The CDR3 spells CASSSLVVETQYF. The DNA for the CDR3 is TGTGCCAGCAGTTCCCTAGTTGTGGAGACCCAGTACTTC.

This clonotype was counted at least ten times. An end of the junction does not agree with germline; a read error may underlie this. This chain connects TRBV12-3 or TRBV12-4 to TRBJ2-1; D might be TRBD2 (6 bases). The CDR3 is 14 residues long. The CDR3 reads CASSFRDSHNEQFF. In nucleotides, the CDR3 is TGTGCCAGCAGTTTTAGGGACTCCCACAATGAGCAGTTCTTC.

This chain's CDR3 is CASSSIAQGEQYF. CDR3 DNA sequence: TGTGCCAGCAGCTCGATCGCGCAAGGGGAGCAGTACTTC. The V call is TRBV7-9, the J call TRBJ2-7; D unresolved. This CDR3 has 13 residues. V was pared by 4 bases and J by 7 bases, with 14 bases between. Germline lookup yields CDR1 SEHNR and CDR2 FQNEAQ (reference sequence).

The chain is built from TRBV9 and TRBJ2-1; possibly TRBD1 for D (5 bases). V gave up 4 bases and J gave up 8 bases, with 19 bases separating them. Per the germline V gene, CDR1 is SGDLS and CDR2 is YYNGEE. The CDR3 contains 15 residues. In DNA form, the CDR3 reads TGTGCCAGCAGCTATGACAGTTCCCAATCGGATGAGCAGTTCTTC. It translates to CASSYDSSQSDEQFF.

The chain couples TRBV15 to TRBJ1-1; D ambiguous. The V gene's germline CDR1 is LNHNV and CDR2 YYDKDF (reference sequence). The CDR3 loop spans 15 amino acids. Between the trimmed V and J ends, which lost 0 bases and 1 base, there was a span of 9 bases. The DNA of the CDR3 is TGTGCCACCAGCAGAGAACAACAGCCGAACACTGAAGCTTTCTTT. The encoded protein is CATSREQQPNTEAFF.

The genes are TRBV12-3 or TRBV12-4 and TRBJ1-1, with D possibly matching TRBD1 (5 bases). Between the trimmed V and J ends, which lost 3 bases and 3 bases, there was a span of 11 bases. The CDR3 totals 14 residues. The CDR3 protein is CASSLGPWDTEAFF. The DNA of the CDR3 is TGTGCCAGCAGTTTGGGACCTTGGGACACTGAAGCTTTCTTT.

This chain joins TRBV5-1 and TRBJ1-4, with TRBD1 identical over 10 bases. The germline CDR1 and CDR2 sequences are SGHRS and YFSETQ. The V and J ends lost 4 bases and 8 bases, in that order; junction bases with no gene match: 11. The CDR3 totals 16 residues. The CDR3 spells CASSRGRTGGGEKLFF. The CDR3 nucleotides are TGCGCCAGCAGCCGAGGCAGGACAGGGGGAGGAGAAAAACTGTTTTTT.

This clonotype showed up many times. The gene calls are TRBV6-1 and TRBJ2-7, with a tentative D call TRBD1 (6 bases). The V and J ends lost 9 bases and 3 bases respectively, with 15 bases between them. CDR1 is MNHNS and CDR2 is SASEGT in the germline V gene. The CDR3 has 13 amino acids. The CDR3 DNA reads TGTGCCAGTCAGGGGCCCGTGGGCTACGAGCAGTACTTC. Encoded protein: CASQGPVGYEQYF.

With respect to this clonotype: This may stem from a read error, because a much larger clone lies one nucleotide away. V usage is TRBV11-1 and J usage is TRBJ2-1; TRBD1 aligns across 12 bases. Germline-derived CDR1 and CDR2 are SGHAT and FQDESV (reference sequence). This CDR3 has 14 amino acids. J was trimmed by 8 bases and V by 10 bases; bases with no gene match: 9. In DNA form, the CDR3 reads TGTGCCACCCGACCGGGACAGGGGGCCGATGAGCAGTTCTTC. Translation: CATRPGQGADEQFF.

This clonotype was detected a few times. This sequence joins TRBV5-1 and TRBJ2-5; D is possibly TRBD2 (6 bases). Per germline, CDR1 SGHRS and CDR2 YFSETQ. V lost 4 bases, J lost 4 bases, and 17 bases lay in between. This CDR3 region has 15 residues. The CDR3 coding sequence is TGCGCCAGCAGCAACCGGGACTCACTGTCAGAGACCCAGTACTTC. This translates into CASSNRDSLSETQYF.